This T cell receptor beta chain was recovered during a study of cytomegalovirus exposure and HLA in healthy donors. General study findings and limits: Likely technical artifact: a cluster of highly shared sequence variants. An apparent linkage of common viral pathogens to several of the most significant clusters emerged in a later analysis.

On this clone: Its antigen is still unknown. At one boundary the junction diverges from the germline segment, which might be a read error. The sample carries other DNA sequences with the same CDR3.

PCR amplification relied on 60 Vbeta primers (plus 13 Jbeta primers). Method: immunoSEQ multiplex PCR; TCRdb's copy keeps in-frame clones and lacks some. The sample contains some 150,000 clones, roughly 80% of which appear only once. This CDR3 is built from 13 residues. CDR1 and CDR2 (germline): SGHVS, FQNEAQ. The genes are TRBV7-8 and TRBJ1-1; 8 positions match TRBD1. The receptor's source is a woman aged 45-59 years in good health and CMV-seropositive. The specimen was PBMCs. The CDR3: CASSKRTGTEAFF. CDR3 bases: TGCGCCAGCAGCAAAAGGACAGGGACTGAAGCTTTCTTT. Full variable domain (rest looked up from reference TRBV7-8 and TRBJ1-1): GAGVSQSPRYKVAKRGQDVALRCDPISGHVSLFWYQQALGQGPEFLTYFQNEAQLDKSGLPSDRFFAERPEGSVSTLKIQRTQQEDSAVYLCASSKRTGTEAFFGQGTRLTVV.